This TCR beta chain was sequenced for a study of yellow fever vaccine responses in identical twins. TCRdb itself ran the RT-PCR reads through MiXCR, one entry per CDR3 protein. The sample contains thousands of distinct CDR3 sequences, approximately 87% of which appear only once. The study's findings and limits: Reports say the vaccine T cell response in twins looked partly convergent and partly personalized.

This clonotype was picked up one time. Its antigen is undetermined. The CDR3 extends over 14 amino acids. Germline CDR1 SNHLY, CDR2 FYNNEI. V was trimmed by 4 bases and J by 8 bases, leaving 14 bases between them. This sequence joins TRBV2 and TRBJ1-4; perhaps TRBD1 as D (6 bases). The sequenced sample was T cells from blood (PBMCs), unsorted or a sorted subset (not recorded which), obtained before or after yellow fever vaccination (not recorded which). The receptor was derived from a woman aged 18-29 years who received the yellow fever vaccine. CDR3 residues: CASSVNRAKEKLFF. The DNA of the CDR3 is TGTGCCAGCAGTGTAAACAGGGCGAAGGAAAAACTGTTTTTT.